A single T cell receptor beta chain is shown here with its context. Its antigen is not identified. These data come from a study of T cell repertoires in cytomegalovirus infection. About the research overall: Shared public TCR beta signatures pointed to both CMV infection and a matching HLA type. General study findings and limits: Dominant in the ex vivo response were TCR beta clonotypes restricted by HLA-C and specific for CMV. Of the TCR beta families, the public ones yielded a cumulative frequency that identified carriers of CMV plus the relevant HLA.

The CDR3 has 16 residues. V was shortened by 2 bases and J by 4 bases, with 15 bases between the two germline ends. The germline gives CDR1 SEHNR, CDR2 FQNEAQ (reference sequence). Using its own MiXCR run on the reads, TCRdb lists one record per CDR3 protein. The sample carries roughly 300,000 distinct CDR3 sequences, more than 8% recorded once. Sequenced material: PBMCs. The TCR originated in a human donor in good health (CMV status not recorded). Some clones in this sample may be carry-over from other donors' samples. This chain uses TRBV7-9 with TRBJ1-5, with D possibly being TRBD1 (6 bases). CDR3 coding DNA: TGTGCCAGCAGCTTATCTAACCAGGGGACTAATCAGCCCCAGCATTTT. Translated, it gives CASSLSNQGTNQPQHF.